These T cell receptor beta chains were read from a single sample in a study of cytomegalovirus exposure and HLA in healthy donors. The data were produced by immunoSEQ multiplex PCR, yet TCRdb's version contains in-frame clones alone and is incomplete. The table has some 150,000 clones, around four fifths seen once; the top ten hold approximately 1.5%. The sequenced material came from PBMCs. All receptors derive from a man aged 35-49 years in good health and CMV-seronegative. Each CDR3 is given with its conserved first and last residue.

J gene: TRBJ1-1; V gene: TRBV7-2; CDR3 protein: CASSPGRGDRGQRTEAFF
J gene: -; V gene: TRBV7-9; CDR3 protein: CASSTPSGLAGGPDEQYF
J gene: TRBJ2-1; V gene: TRBV9; CDR3 protein: CASSVSGSSYNEQFF
J gene: TRBJ1-3; V gene: TRBV7-2; CDR3 protein: CASSPTDAGNTIYF
J gene: TRBJ2-2; V gene: TRBV2; CDR3 protein: CASSVTGGPTGELFF
J gene: TRBJ2-7; V gene: TRBV6-1; CDR3 protein: CASSEARQLTTEQYF
J gene: TRBJ1-4; V gene: TRBV5-8; CDR3 protein: CASSLIEPNEKLFF
J gene: TRBJ1-5; V gene: TRBV16; CDR3 protein: CASSQTQLNQPQHF
J gene: TRBJ1-3; V gene: TRBV18; CDR3 protein: CASSGTVSGNTIYF
J gene: TRBJ2-5; V gene: TRBV15; CDR3 protein: CATSRDRGSEKETQYF
J gene: TRBJ2-2; V gene: TRBV7-9; CDR3 protein: CASSPSGLAGGPVGELFF
J gene: TRBJ2-7; V gene: TRBV4-1; CDR3 protein: CASSQDSVRSREDEQYF
J gene: TRBJ1-2; V gene: TRBV6-5; CDR3 protein: CASSLTGGAEGYTF
J gene: TRBJ1-2; V gene: TRBV7-2; CDR3 protein: CASSLVGGTLNGYTF
J gene: TRBJ1-2; V gene: TRBV7-2; CDR3 protein: CASSLDYRSNYGYTF
J gene: TRBJ2-7; V gene: TRBV6-5; CDR3 protein: CASSSQTPYEQYF
J gene: TRBJ1-2; V gene: TRBV11-1; CDR3 protein: CASSLEGVYGYTF
J gene: TRBJ2-5; V gene: TRBV6-5; CDR3 protein: CASSYTGESGETQYF
J gene: TRBJ1-1; V gene: TRBV4-3; CDR3 protein: CASSQDQGWGTEAFF
J gene: TRBJ1-1; V gene: TRBV4-3; CDR3 protein: CASSQDYGGRIKLGTEAFF
J gene: TRBJ2-7; V gene: TRBV28; CDR3 protein: CASSRDRVPYEQYF
J gene: TRBJ2-3; V gene: TRBV27; CDR3 protein: CASSSGVSGGSTDTQYF
J gene: TRBJ1-5; V gene: TRBV5-8; CDR3 protein: CASSFGVRTSSNQPQHF
J gene: TRBJ1-6; V gene: TRBV19; CDR3 protein: CASSGTISSPLHF
J gene: TRBJ2-5; V gene: TRBV6-5; CDR3 protein: CASSYSNGNQETQYF
J gene: TRBJ1-1; V gene: TRBV7-9; CDR3 protein: CASQSNTEAFF
J gene: TRBJ2-5; V gene: TRBV28; CDR3 protein: CASSPRMAGGVETQYF
J gene: TRBJ2-1; V gene: TRBV6-5; CDR3 protein: CASSGGGNEQFF
J gene: TRBJ2-7; V gene: TRBV2; CDR3 protein: CASTEGTRHYEQYF
J gene: TRBJ2-3; V gene: TRBV7-2; CDR3 protein: CASSRASGTDTQYF
J gene: TRBJ2-5; V gene: TRBV4-1; CDR3 protein: CASSLTGGKETQYF
J gene: TRBJ2-7; V gene: TRBV7-2; CDR3 protein: CASSGGGLYEQYF
J gene: TRBJ2-5; V gene: TRBV5-1; CDR3 protein: CASSLTGGQETQYF
J gene: TRBJ2-3; V gene: TRBV15; CDR3 protein: CATSRLGGTDTQYF
J gene: TRBJ2-2; V gene: TRBV25-1; CDR3 protein: CASNPGTGGTGELFF
J gene: TRBJ1-4; V gene: TRBV28; CDR3 protein: CTSSLWGRKVEKLFF